This paragraph reports one T cell receptor (beta chain). Its antigen is not known. This entry is derived from a study of tumor and adjacent non-tumor tissue in lung cancer. At the level of the study: On average, productive TCRbeta reads reached about 4 million per sample.

TCRbeta libraries were built with three rounds of nested PCR, modified from ARM-PCR. One entry per CDR3 protein results from TCRdb running MiXCR on the multiplex PCR reads. The sample holds over 40,000 distinct CDR3 sequences, approximately 59% seen once. Between the trimmed V and J ends, which lost 6 bases and 4 bases, there was a span of 15 bases. The CDR3 has 14 amino acids. In germline, CDR1 is MNHEY, CDR2 SVGAGI. General study findings and limits: Tumor repertoires had a smaller top 100 clone share than normal lung. Higher tumor TCR diversity was associated with shorter survival. Significantly higher TCR diversity was found in tumor than normal lung.

RNA was extracted from bulk tissue without any cell sorting. Distant lung tissue was collected more than 3 cm away from the tumor edge. The V and J genes are TRBV6-5 and TRBJ2-5; either TRBD1 or TRBD2 may supply D (5 bases each). This sequence was found in a woman in her thirties or forties with non-small cell lung cancer. The specimen sequenced was distant non-tumor lung tissue. The CDR3 is CASRGLAGTETQYF. In nucleotides, the CDR3 is TGTGCCAGCAGGGGGCTGGCAGGGACAGAGACCCAGTACTTC.